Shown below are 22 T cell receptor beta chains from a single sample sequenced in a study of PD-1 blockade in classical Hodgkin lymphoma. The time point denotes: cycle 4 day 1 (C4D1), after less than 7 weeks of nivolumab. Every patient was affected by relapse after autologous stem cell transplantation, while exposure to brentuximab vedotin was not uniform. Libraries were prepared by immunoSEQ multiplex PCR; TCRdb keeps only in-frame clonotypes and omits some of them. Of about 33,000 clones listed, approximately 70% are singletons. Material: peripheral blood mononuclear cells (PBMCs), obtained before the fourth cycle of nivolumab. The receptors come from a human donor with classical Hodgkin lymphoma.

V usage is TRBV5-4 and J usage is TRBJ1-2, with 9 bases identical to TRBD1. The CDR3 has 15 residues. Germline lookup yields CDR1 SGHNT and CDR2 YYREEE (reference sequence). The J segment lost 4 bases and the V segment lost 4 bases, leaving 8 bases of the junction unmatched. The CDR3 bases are TGTGCCAGCAGCAACGCCGGGACAGGGCCCTATGGCTACACCTTC. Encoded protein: CASSNAGTGPYGYTF.

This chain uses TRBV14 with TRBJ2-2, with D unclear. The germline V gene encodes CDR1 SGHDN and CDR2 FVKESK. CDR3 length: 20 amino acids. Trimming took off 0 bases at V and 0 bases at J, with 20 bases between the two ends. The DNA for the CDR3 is TGTGCCAGCAGCCAAGAGAATACGGGTGTCTTCCGCGCGAACACCGGGGAGCTGTTTTTT. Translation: CASSQENTGVFRANTGELFF.

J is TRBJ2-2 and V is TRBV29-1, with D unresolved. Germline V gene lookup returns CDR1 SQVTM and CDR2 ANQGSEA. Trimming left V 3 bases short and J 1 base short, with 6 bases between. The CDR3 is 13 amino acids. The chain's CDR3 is CSVDSKNTGELFF. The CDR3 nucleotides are TGCAGCGTTGATAGTAAGAACACCGGGGAGCTGTTTTTT.

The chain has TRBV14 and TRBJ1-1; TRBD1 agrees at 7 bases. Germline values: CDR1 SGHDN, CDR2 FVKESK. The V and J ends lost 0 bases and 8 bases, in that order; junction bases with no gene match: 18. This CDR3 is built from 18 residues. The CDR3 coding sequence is TGTGCCAGCAGCCAAGATGACCGGGCAAGGGGGCTGCACGGGGAAGCTTTCTTT. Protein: CASSQDDRARGLHGEAFF.

CDR3 sequence (DNA): TGTGCCAGCAGCTTCTCGTCTACTAATTACGAGCAGTACTTC. Translating it yields CASSFSSTNYEQYF. The chain couples TRBV7-9 to TRBJ2-7; D unresolved. This CDR3 is built from 14 residues. V dropped 3 bases and J dropped 4 bases, with 13 bases sitting between them. Germline assignment: CDR1 SEHNR and CDR2 FQNEAQ (reference sequence).

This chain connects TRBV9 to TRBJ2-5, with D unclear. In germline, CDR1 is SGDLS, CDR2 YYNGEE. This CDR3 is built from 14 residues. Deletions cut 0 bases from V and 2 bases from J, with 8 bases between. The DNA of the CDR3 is TGTGCCAGCAGCGTAGTTGGCGGACAAGAGACCCAGTACTTC. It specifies CASSVVGGQETQYF.

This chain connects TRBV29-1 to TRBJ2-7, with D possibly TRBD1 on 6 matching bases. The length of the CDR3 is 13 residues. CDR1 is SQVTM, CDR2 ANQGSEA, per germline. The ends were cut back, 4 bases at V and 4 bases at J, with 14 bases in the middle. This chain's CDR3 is CSVGQGIAYEQYF. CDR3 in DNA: TGCAGCGTTGGTCAGGGGATCGCGTACGAGCAGTACTTC.

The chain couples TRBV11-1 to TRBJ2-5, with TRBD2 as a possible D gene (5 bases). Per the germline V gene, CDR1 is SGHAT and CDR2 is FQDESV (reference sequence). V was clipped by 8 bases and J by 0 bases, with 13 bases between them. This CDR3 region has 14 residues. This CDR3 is CASRIWGDQETQYF. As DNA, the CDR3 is TGTGCCAGCCGGATCTGGGGAGACCAAGAGACCCAGTACTTC.

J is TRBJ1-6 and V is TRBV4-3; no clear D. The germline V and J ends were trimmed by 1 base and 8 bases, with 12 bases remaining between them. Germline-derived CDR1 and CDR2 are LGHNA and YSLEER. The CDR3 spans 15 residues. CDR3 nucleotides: TGCGCCAGCAGCCAAGCTCAGGTTAGGGATTCACCCCTCCACTTT. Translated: CASSQAQVRDSPLHF.

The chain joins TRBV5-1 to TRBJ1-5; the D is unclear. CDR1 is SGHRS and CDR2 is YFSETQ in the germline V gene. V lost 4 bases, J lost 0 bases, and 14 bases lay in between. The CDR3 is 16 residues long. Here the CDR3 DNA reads TGCGCCAGCAGCCCAATTCTCAGGTATAGCAATCAGCCCCAGCATTTT. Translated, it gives CASSPILRYSNQPQHF.

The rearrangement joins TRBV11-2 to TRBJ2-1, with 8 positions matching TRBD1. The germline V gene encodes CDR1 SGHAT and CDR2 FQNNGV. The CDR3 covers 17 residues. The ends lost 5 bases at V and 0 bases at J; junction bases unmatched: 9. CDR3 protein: CASSPRTGTPSYNEQFF. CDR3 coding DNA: TGTGCCAGCAGCCCCCGGACAGGGACTCCCTCCTACAATGAGCAGTTCTTC.

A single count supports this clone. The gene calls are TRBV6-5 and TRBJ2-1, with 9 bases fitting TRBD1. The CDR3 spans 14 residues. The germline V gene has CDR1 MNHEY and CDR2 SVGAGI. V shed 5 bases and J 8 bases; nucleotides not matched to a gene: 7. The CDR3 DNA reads TGTGCCAGCAGTGATTGGACAGGGGCTTATGAGCAGTTCTTC. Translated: CASSDWTGAYEQFF.

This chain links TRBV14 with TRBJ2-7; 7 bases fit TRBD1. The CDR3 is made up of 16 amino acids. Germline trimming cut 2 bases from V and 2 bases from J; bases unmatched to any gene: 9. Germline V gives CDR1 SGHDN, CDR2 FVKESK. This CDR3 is CASSQFGDSVAYEQYF. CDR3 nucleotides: TGTGCCAGCAGCCAATTCGGGGACAGTGTCGCCTACGAGCAGTACTTC.

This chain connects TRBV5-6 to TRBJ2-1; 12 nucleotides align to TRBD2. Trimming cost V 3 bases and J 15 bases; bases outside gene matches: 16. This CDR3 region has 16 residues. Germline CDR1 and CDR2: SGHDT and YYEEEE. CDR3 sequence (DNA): TGTGCCAGCAGCTCGACCAAAGTGGGACTAGCGGGCATGCGGTTCTTC. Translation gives CASSSTKVGLAGMRFF.

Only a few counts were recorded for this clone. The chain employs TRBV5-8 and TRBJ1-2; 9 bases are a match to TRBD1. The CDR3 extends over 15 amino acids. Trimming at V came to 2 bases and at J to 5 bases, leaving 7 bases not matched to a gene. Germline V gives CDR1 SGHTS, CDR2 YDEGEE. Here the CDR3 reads CASSLIGTGTYGYTF. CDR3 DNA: TGTGCCAGCAGCTTAATAGGGACAGGGACTTATGGCTACACCTTC. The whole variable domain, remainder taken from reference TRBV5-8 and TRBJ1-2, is EAGVTQSPTHLIKTRGQQATLRCSPISGHTSVYWYQQALGLGLQFLLWYDEGEERNRGNFPPRFSGRQFPNYSSELNVNALELEDSALYLCASSLIGTGTYGYTFGSGTRLTVV.

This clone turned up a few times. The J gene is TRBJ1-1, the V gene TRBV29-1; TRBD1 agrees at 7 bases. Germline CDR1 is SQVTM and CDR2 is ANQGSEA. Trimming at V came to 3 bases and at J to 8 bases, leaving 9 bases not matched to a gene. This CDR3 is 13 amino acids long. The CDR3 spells CSVENRGGSEAFF. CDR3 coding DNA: TGCAGCGTTGAGAACAGGGGCGGCTCCGAAGCTTTCTTT.

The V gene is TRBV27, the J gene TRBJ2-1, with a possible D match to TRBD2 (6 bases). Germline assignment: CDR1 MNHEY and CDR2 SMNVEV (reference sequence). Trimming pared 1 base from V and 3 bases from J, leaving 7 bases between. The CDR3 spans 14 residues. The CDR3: CASSLWTNYNEQFF. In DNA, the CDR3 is TGTGCCAGCAGTTTATGGACTAACTACAATGAGCAGTTCTTC.

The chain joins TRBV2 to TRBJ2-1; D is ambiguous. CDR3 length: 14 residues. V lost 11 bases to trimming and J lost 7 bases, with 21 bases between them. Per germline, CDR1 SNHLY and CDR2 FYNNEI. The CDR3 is CARSFLIERNEQFF. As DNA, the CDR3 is TGTGCCCGCTCCTTTTTAATAGAGAGGAATGAGCAGTTCTTC.

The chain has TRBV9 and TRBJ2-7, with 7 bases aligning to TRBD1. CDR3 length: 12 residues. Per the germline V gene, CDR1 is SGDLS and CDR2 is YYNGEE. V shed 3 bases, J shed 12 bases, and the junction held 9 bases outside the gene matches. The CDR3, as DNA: TGTGCCAGCAGCGACCTCACAGGGGTCCGGTACTTC. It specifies CASSDLTGVRYF.

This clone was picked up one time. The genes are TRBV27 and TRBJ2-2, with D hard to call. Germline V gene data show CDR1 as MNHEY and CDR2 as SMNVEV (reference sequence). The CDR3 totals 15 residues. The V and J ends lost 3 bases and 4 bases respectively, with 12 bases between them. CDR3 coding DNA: TGTGCCAGCAGTTTTCGTATCACGGGCACCGGGGAGCTGTTTTTT. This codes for CASSFRITGTGELFF.

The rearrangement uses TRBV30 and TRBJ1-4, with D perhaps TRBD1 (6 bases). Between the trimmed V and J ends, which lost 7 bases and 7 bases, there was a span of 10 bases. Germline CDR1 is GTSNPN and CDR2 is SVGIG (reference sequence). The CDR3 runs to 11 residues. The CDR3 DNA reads TGTGCCTTAGGGGGGATTGAAAAACTGTTTTTT. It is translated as CALGGIEKLFF. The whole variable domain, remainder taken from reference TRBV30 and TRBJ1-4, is SQTIHQWPATLVQPVGSPLSLECTVEGTSNPNLYWYRQAAGRGLQLLFYSVGIGQISSEVPQNLSASRPQDRQFILSSKKLLLSDSGFYLCALGGIEKLFFGSGTQLSVL.

CDR3 in DNA: TGTGCCAGCAGCTTGGTGGATACGCAGTATTTT. It codes for CASSLVDTQYF. The chain carries TRBV5-4 and TRBJ2-3; D unresolved. Trimming left V 0 bases short and J 6 bases short, with 2 bases between. Germline-derived CDR1 and CDR2 are SGHNT and YYREEE (reference sequence). This CDR3 has 11 amino acids.